Below, one T cell receptor beta chain is given with its context. This clonotype was picked up many times. This receptor's antigen is unknown. One base away there is no much larger clone; base qualities are not given. Sequencing took place on an Illumina Genome Analyzer IIx. TCRdb passed the public sequencing reads through fastp at Q25 and MiXCR, retaining productive beta sequences. Each CDR3 protein gets just one entry, which takes the most common genes and DNA from the rows behind it. The sample yields 12,000 to 15,000 distinct CDR3 sequences; about 35% were counted once. In total, the top ten clones hold around 15% of the sample. This sample is drawn from a study (dated by TCRdb to about 2013). The CDR3 runs 14 residues from the cysteine to the phenylalanine. Only the CDR3 portion is preserved as DNA: 42 bases, with reading frame beginning at the first base. From V the trimming removes 3 bases and from J it removes 4 bases, while the gene matches leave 4 bases of the junction unaccounted for. In the germline V gene, CDR1 corresponds to LGHNA and CDR2 to YSLEER.

The sequenced sample was blood. The source is a human donor. This chain joins TRBV4-3 to TRBJ1-1, with 8 central nucleotides matching TRBD1. The CDR3 region: CASSHRGRLTEAFF. The sequence in DNA is TGCGCCAGCAGCCACAGGGGGCGACTCACTGAAGCTTTCTTT.